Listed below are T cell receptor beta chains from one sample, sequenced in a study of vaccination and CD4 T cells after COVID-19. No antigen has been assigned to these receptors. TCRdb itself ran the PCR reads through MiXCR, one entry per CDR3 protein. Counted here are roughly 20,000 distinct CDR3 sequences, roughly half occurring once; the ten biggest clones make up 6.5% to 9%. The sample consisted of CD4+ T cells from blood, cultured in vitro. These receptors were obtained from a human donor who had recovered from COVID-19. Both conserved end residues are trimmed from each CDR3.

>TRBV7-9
ASSQGLATDTQY
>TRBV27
ASSLWRAGGSNTGELF
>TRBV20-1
SARSAVSYEQY
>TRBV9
ASTPRTSGSVGELF
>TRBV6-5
ASSYTNQPQH
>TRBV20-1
SAQTSGRGINEQF
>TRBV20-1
SARETYEQY
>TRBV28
ASSSGLEADTQY
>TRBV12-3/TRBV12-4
ASWVAGRGYGYT
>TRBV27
ASSLGTEGLYGYT
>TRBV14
ASSHNSRRYGYT
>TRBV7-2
ASSLDWGGYT
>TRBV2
ASSEQGFGYT
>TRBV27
ASRAGTSPGELF
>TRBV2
ASSEGGFDYGYT
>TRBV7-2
ASSLGDNGRGDTQY
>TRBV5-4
ASSPGWREGYGYT
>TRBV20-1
SARVTDRVGGYT
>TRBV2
ASKNGVQETQY
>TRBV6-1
ASSAGQNTEAF
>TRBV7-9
ASRDRGRGRNGELF
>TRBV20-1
SAPRGAVQETQY
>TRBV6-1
ASSRQGDRAF
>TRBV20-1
SARESSGITGELF
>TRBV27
ASSFHRGGTEAF
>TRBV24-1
ATSDPARQGGNTGELF
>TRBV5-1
ASSPTPRGRNTEAF
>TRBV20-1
SANRWANQPQH
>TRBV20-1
SANRLAGGLNEQY
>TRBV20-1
SAATPAYEQY
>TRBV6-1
ASSPIPGPGYEQY
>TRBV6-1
ASHRALNTEAF
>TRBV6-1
ASSQRVSYNEQF
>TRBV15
ATSRRTGNTEAF
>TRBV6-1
ASSKGRRGRLDTEAF
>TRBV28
ASSLWILAGGPGELF
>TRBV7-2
ASSLVGLGATEAF
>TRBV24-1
ATSDTRTGDTQY
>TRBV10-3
AISESPGANTEAF
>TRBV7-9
ASSLTGSTEAF
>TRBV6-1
ASSDSSGGYEQY
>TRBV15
ATSRGNMGGLSIAKNIQY
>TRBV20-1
SARRDRGYEQY
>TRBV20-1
SATVNTEAF
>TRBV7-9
ASSLGPGQGAQH
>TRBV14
ASSQVETWGNNSPLH
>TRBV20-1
SARVTGGINNQPQH
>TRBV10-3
AISPGPVRNTGELF
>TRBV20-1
SARDVIGVHGYT
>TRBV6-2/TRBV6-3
ASGTGWNTIY
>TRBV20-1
SARVAGATTGELF
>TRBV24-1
ATSDFGATDTQY
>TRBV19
ATAGGGERNQPQH
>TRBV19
ASSLRRDNQPQH